Below are 22 T cell receptor beta chains sequenced from a single sample in a study of response to subunit inactivated influenza vaccine. TCRdb reanalysed the RT-PCR reads using MiXCR and keeps one entry per CDR3 protein. The profile shows roughly 500,000 distinct CDR3 sequences, approximately 15% of them singletons. The starting material was CD4+ T cells sorted from PBMCs, obtained around 2 years after vaccination. The receptors shown here come from a man between 50 and 70 years old who received an inactivated influenza vaccine.

This clonotype turned up a few times. The chain carries TRBV6-5 and TRBJ1-6, with D possibly matching TRBD1 (5 bases). The CDR3 extends over 15 amino acids. The germline gives CDR1 MNHEY, CDR2 SVGAGI. Deletions cut 0 bases from V and 9 bases from J, with 12 bases between. CDR3 in amino acids: CASSYSSGGFSPLHF. Written as DNA, the CDR3 is TGTGCCAGCAGTTACTCGTCGGGGGGATTTTCACCCCTCCACTTT.

This clonotype was counted only a few times. The chain has TRBV3-1 and TRBJ2-7; D may correspond to TRBD1 or TRBD2 (5 bases each). The length of the CDR3 is 13 residues. CDR1 is LGHDT, CDR2 YNNKEL, per germline (reference sequence). The V end was cut by 7 bases, the J end by 6 bases, with 16 bases between. The CDR3 sequence is CASTGTATGEQYF. CDR3 bases: TGTGCCAGCACCGGGACCGCGACTGGCGAGCAGTACTTC.

This clonotype appeared a few times. The V and J genes are TRBV2 and TRBJ2-3, with 10 positions matching TRBD2. The germline CDR1 and CDR2 sequences are SNHLY and FYNNEI. V gave up 6 bases and J gave up 2 bases; unmatched junction bases: 8. This CDR3 contains 16 residues. The CDR3 spells CASSYQGTSVTDTQYF. The CDR3 region has the DNA TGTGCCAGCAGCTACCAGGGGACTAGCGTCACAGATACGCAGTATTTT.

This clonotype occurred a few times. The genes are TRBV4-2 and TRBJ2-3, with 10 bases that match TRBD2. The junction had 12 bases not matched to a gene; V was cut back by 0 bases and J by 6 bases. Germline CDR1 reads LGHNA; CDR2 reads YNFKEQ. The CDR3 is 18 residues long. For the CDR3, the DNA is TGTGCCAGCAGCCAAGATCGGGGCTTAGCGGGAGGACGGGATACGCAGTATTTT. Encoded protein: CASSQDRGLAGGRDTQYF.

V and J are TRBV18 and TRBJ2-5; 8 bases map to TRBD1. CDR3 size: 16 residues. CDR1 is KGHSH and CDR2 is LQKENI in the germline V gene. With V trimmed by 3 bases and J by 1 base, 7 bases remained unmatched. The CDR3 reads CASSPTGGRSQETQYF. The DNA of the CDR3 is TGTGCCAGCTCACCCACAGGGGGTCGGAGCCAAGAGACCCAGTACTTC.

This clonotype turned up a few times. This chain uses TRBV15 with TRBJ1-2; D remains ambiguous. The length of the CDR3 is 15 residues. The V gene's germline CDR1 is LNHNV and CDR2 YYDKDF (reference sequence). V was cut by 0 bases and J by 0 bases, with 8 bases left in between. CDR3 in amino acids: CATSREGAPNYGYTF. The CDR3 DNA follows: TGTGCCACCAGCAGAGAAGGAGCTCCTAACTATGGCTACACCTTC.

The J gene is TRBJ1-2, the V gene TRBV4-1; D is perhaps TRBD1 (5 bases). Germline V lookup: CDR1 MGHRA, CDR2 YSYEKL. V lost 2 bases to trimming and J lost 5 bases, with 15 bases between them. The CDR3 is 15 amino acids. CDR3 residues: CASSQNWGLQYGYTF. CDR3 sequence (DNA): TGCGCCAGCAGCCAAAATTGGGGACTTCAATATGGCTACACCTTC.

The chain recombines TRBV20-1 with TRBJ2-5, with D tentatively TRBD1 (6 bases). The germline V gene has CDR1 DFQATT and CDR2 SNEGSKA (reference sequence). There are 15 residues in the CDR3. V lost 0 bases and J 4 bases, leaving 15 bases between the germline ends. DNA for the CDR3: TGCAGTGCTAGAGATATCCAAACAGGGCGAGAGACCCAGTACTTC. Its protein is CSARDIQTGRETQYF.

This clonotype has just a few counts. The chain links TRBV20-1 to TRBJ2-1, with 10 bases fitting TRBD2. Germline loops: CDR1 DFQATT, CDR2 SNEGSKA (reference sequence). This CDR3 has 18 amino acids. Trimming at V came to 0 bases and at J to 6 bases, leaving 14 bases not matched to a gene. The CDR3 nucleotides read TGCAGTGCTAGAGATCATTCCCGAACTAGCGGGGTCTTCAATGAGCAGTTCTTC. Translated, it gives CSARDHSRTSGVFNEQFF.

This clonotype was detected only a few times. The chain employs TRBV15 and TRBJ2-7, with 8 bases that match TRBD1. CDR3 length: 14 residues. V gave up 1 base and J gave up 2 bases; unmatched junction bases: 1. CDR1 is LNHNV and CDR2 is YYDKDF in the germline V gene (reference sequence). Here the CDR3 DNA reads TGTGCCACCAGCAGAGCACAGGGGGCCTACGAGCAGTACTTC. Its translation: CATSRAQGAYEQYF.

The chain joins TRBV12-3 or TRBV12-4 to TRBJ1-5, with TRBD1 matching 9 bases. Trimming took 3 bases from V and 3 from J; bases not matched to a gene: 9. CDR3 size: 17 residues. CDR3 coding DNA: TGTGCCAGCAGTTTGGCCCGGACAGGGGCCTTCAATCAGCCCCAGCATTTT. Encoded protein: CASSLARTGAFNQPQHF.

The chain is built from TRBV20-1 and TRBJ1-5; D is ambiguous. The CDR3 runs 13 residues. V lost 6 bases to trimming and J lost 7 bases, with 16 bases between them. Germline loops: CDR1 DFQATT, CDR2 SNEGSKA (reference sequence). The DNA for the CDR3 is TGCAGTGCCAAGGTCTTAAGTAAACAGCCCCAGCATTTT. It is translated as CSAKVLSKQPQHF.

The CDR3 DNA reads as TGCGCCAGCAGCTCCCTAGCGGGAGTTGGCAATGAGCAGTTCTTC. It encodes CASSSLAGVGNEQFF. The chain is built from TRBV5-1 and TRBJ2-1; 10 bases line up with TRBD2. There are 15 residues in the CDR3. The trim removed 3 bases at V and 6 bases at J, leaving 6 bases unmatched. Germline-derived CDR1 and CDR2 are SGHRS and YFSETQ. Based on the CDR3 plus reference TRBV5-1 and TRBJ2-1, the full variable domain is KAGVTQTPRYLIKTRGQQVTLSCSPISGHRSVSWYQQTPGQGLQFLFEYFSETQRNKGNFPGRFSGRQFSNSRSEMNVSTLELGDSALYLCASSSLAGVGNEQFFGPGTRLTVL.

The chain uses TRBV3-1 and TRBJ2-1; 7 bases are a match to TRBD1. The CDR3 runs 13 residues. CDR1 and CDR2 from the germline V gene are LGHDT and YNNKEL (reference sequence). Trimming took 1 base from V and 8 from J; bases not matched to a gene: 2. The CDR3 loop reads CASSQGGTDEQFF. The CDR3 region has the DNA TGTGCCAGCAGCCAAGGGGGGACAGATGAGCAGTTCTTC.

This clonotype was recorded a few times. The chain combines TRBV5-1 with TRBJ1-3; no clear D gene. The germline V and J ends were trimmed by 0 bases and 0 bases, with 10 bases remaining between them. The CDR3 contains 16 residues. Germline lookup yields CDR1 SGHRS and CDR2 YFSETQ. CDR3 residues: CASSLALVSSGNTIYF. CDR3 DNA: TGCGCCAGCAGCTTGGCGCTGGTAAGCTCTGGAAACACCATATATTTT.

This clonotype was picked up a small number of times. The chain links TRBV6-2 or TRBV6-3 to TRBJ1-1, with D possibly TRBD1 on 5 matching bases. V dropped 4 bases and J dropped 0 bases, with 12 bases sitting between them. The germline V gene encodes CDR1 MNHEY and CDR2 SVGEGT. CDR3 size: 15 residues. The DNA for the CDR3 is TGTGCCAGCAGTTCACGACAGAGCCTGAACACTGAAGCTTTCTTT. Translation: CASSSRQSLNTEAFF.

In its sample, this clonotype was seen a few times. The chain links TRBV29-1 to TRBJ2-3, with TRBD2 matching over 7 bases. The length of the CDR3 is 13 residues. V dropped 8 bases and J dropped 0; count of bases not matched to a gene: 5. Germline loops: CDR1 SQVTM, CDR2 ANQGSEA. The CDR3 sequence: CSFGRGSTDTQYF. The CDR3 region has the DNA TGCAGCTTTGGGAGGGGAAGCACAGATACGCAGTATTTT.

The chain uses TRBV6-1 and TRBJ1-2; D gene unclear. CDR3 length equals 11 residues. The V end lost 2 bases, the J end lost 12 bases, and 10 bases lay between the germline ends. CDR1 is MNHNS and CDR2 is SASEGT in the germline V gene. The CDR3 nucleotides are TGTGCCAGCAGTGAACGAGGCCCTAACACCTTC. Its translation: CASSERGPNTF.

This clonotype was detected only a few times. The chain links TRBV25-1 to TRBJ1-4; D may be TRBD1 (5 bases). Germline loops: CDR1 MGHDK, CDR2 SYGVNS. The V gene lost 3 bases and the J gene lost 8 bases, with 13 bases spanning the gap. This CDR3 contains 14 residues. The chain's CDR3 is CASSDPGQAEKLFF. The CDR3 DNA is TGTGCCAGCAGTGATCCTGGACAAGCGGAAAAACTGTTTTTT. The whole variable domain, filled in from reference TRBV25-1 and TRBJ1-4, reads EADIYQTPRYLVIGTGKKITLECSQTMGHDKMYWYQQDPGMELHLIHYSYGVNSTEKGDLSSESTVSRIRTEHFPLTLESARPSHTSQYLCASSDPGQAEKLFFGSGTQLSVL.

This clonotype has at least ten counts. The CDR3 is CASSQDQGNEQFF. CDR3 nucleotide sequence: TGCGCCAGCAGCCAAGATCAGGGAAATGAGCAGTTCTTC. The J gene is TRBJ2-1, the V gene TRBV4-3; possibly TRBD1 for D (5 bases). The CDR3 runs to 13 residues. Trimming left V 0 bases short and J 7 bases short, with 7 bases between. Germline values: CDR1 LGHNA, CDR2 YSLEER.

The gene calls are TRBV3-1 and TRBJ1-6, with 7 nucleotides matching TRBD1. Germline CDR1 reads LGHDT; CDR2 reads YNNKEL (reference sequence). This CDR3 is built from 14 residues. J gave up 10 bases and V 6 bases, and 9 bases lay outside the gene matches. The chain's CDR3 is CASSEQGFGSPLHF. DNA for the CDR3: TGTGCCAGCAGTGAACAGGGGTTTGGGTCACCCCTCCACTTT.

This clonotype was counted a few times. The chain joins TRBV4-1 to TRBJ1-6, with TRBD1 identical over 10 bases. CDR3 size: 15 residues. Germline V gives CDR1 MGHRA, CDR2 YSYEKL. V trimming: 2 bases; J trimming: 10 bases; junction bases outside the gene matches: 5. This chain's CDR3 is CASSQTGTGVSPLHF. The CDR3 DNA is TGCGCCAGCAGCCAAACCGGGACAGGGGTCTCACCCCTCCACTTT.